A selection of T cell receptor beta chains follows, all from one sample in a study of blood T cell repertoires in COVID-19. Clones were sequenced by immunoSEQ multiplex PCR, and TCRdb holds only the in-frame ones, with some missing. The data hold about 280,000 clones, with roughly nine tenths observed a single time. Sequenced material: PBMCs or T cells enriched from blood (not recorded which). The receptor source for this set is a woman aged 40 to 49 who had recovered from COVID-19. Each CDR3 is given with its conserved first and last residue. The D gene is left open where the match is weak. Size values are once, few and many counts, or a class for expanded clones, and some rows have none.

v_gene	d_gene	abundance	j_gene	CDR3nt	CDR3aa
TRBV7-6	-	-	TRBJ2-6	TGTGCCAGCAGCTTAGCCGGACAGTCTGGGGCCAACGTCCTGACTTTC	CASSLAGQSGANVLTF
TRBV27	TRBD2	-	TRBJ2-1	TGTGCCAGCAGGACTAGCGGGAGAATTGGTGAGCAGTTCTTC	CASRTSGRIGEQFF
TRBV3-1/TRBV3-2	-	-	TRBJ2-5	TGTGCCAGCACCCCAGGACATTACCAAGAGACCCAGTACTTC	CASTPGHYQETQYF
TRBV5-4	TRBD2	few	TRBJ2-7	TGTGCCAGCTCCCCTGGGGGGGGGACTTACTCCTACGAGCAGTACTTC	CASSPGGGTYSYEQYF
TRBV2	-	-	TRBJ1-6	TGTGCCAGCAGTCCCCGGTCACCCCTCCACTTT	CASSPRSPLHF
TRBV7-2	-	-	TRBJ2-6	TGTGCCAGCAGCTTACCACTTCTGGGGGCCAACGTCCTGACTTTC	CASSLPLLGANVLTF
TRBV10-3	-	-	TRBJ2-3	TGTGCCACCACCAGGGGCACGAGCACAGATACGCAGTATTTT	CATTRGTSTDTQYF
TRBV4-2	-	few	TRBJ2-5	TGTGCCAGCAGCCACGCGCAGGGGCAAGAGACCCAGTACTTC	CASSHAQGQETQYF
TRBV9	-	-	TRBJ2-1	TGTGCCAGCAACACGGGGTACAATGAGCAGTTCTTC	CASNTGYNEQFF
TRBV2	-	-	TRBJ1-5	TGTGCCAGCAGGGCTCAGGGGCTGGGCAATCAGCCCCAGCATTTT	CASRAQGLGNQPQHF
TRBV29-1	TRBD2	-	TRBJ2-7	TGCAGCGCGGGTATGGGACTAGGACACTACGAGCAGTACTTC	CSAGMGLGHYEQYF
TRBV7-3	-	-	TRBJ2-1	TGTGCCAGCAGCTTAGCTAACTACAATGAGCAGTTCTTC	CASSLANYNEQFF
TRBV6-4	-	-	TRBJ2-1	TGTGCCAGCAGCCGGCGGGTATGGGGATCCTACAATGAGCAGTTCTTC	CASSRRVWGSYNEQFF
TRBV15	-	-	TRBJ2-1	TGTGCCACCAGCAGTTCTGGGCTGACTGAGCAGTTCTTC	CATSSSGLTEQFF
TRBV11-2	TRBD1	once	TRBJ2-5	TGTGCCAGCAGCCCAGGGGGCGCGACGGAGACCCAGTACTTC	CASSPGGATETQYF
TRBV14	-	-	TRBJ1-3	TGTGCCAGCAGCTTCCTCCCTGGAAACACCATATATTTT	CASSFLPGNTIYF
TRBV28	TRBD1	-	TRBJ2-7	TGTGCCAGCAGTTTAGTGGACAGGGGGAAAAGGTCCTACGAGCAGTACTTC	CASSLVDRGKRSYEQYF
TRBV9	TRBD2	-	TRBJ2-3	TGTGCCAGCAGCGTGGGACTAGCCCTCACAGATACGCAGTATTTT	CASSVGLALTDTQYF
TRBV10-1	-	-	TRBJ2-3	TGCGCCAGCAGTGAGTCGCCAGGGCCCAGCACAGATACGCAGTATTTT	CASSESPGPSTDTQYF
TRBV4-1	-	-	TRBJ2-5	TGCGCCAGCAGCCAAAGACCAACCGCAGGGGAGACCCAGTACTTC	CASSQRPTAGETQYF